These 4 T cell receptor beta chains were all obtained from the same sample, sequenced in a study of blood T cell repertoires in COVID-19. Assay: immunoSEQ multiplex PCR; the TCRdb copy retains only in-frame clones and omits some. Of about 270,000 clones in the sample, 91% are singletons; the top ten hold about 3%. Source material: PBMCs or T cells enriched from blood (not recorded which). The receptors were sampled from a man aged 35-49 years who had been exposed to COVID-19.

The J gene is TRBJ2-3, the V gene TRBV6-5; D ambiguous. The germline V gene has CDR1 MNHEY and CDR2 SVGAGI. The CDR3 runs 13 residues. With 6 bases removed from V and 6 bases from J, the gap between germline ends came to 13 bases. The CDR3 protein is CASSPVPGDTQYF. CDR3 nucleotide sequence: TGTGCCAGCAGCCCCGTCCCAGGTGATACGCAGTATTTT.

The chain couples TRBV3-1 (or the pseudogene TRBV3-2) to TRBJ2-7, with D possibly matching TRBD2 (6 bases). V dropped 0 bases and J dropped 6 bases, with 15 bases sitting between them. In germline, CDR1 is LGHDT, CDR2 YNNKEL (reference sequence). CDR3 length equals 15 residues. CDR3 sequence: CASSQDTGLAVEQYF. The CDR3 DNA follows: TGTGCCAGCAGCCAAGATACGGGACTGGCAGTCGAGCAGTACTTC.

V gene TRBV4-3 combines with J gene TRBJ2-1, with 10 bases identical to TRBD2. CDR1 and CDR2 from the germline V gene are LGHNA and YSLEER. V shed 1 base, J shed 6 bases, and the junction held 6 bases outside the gene matches. The CDR3 totals 16 residues. The CDR3: CASSQVRAGGPNEQFF. The CDR3 nucleotides read TGCGCCAGCAGCCAAGTTCGAGCGGGAGGGCCCAATGAGCAGTTCTTC.

The chain uses TRBV27 and TRBJ2-3, with D possibly matching TRBD2 (6 bases). V was trimmed by 4 bases and J by 4 bases, leaving 12 bases between them. This CDR3 has 14 residues. Germline-derived CDR1 and CDR2 are MNHEY and SMNVEV (reference sequence). The chain's CDR3 is CASSSIGEADTQYF. The CDR3 DNA follows: TGTGCCAGCAGTTCCATAGGGGAGGCAGATACGCAGTATTTT.